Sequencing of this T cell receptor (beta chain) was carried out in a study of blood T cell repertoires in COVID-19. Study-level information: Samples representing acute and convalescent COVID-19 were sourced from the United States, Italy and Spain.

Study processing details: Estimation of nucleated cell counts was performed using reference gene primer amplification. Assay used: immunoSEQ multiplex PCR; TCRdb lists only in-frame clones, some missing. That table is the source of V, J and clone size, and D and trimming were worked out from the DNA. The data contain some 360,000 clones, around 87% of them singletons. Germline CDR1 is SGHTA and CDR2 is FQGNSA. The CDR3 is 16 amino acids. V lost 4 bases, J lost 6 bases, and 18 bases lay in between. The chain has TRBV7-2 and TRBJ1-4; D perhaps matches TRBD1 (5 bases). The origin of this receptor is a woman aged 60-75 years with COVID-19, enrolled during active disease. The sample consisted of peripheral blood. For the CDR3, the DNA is TGTGCCAGCAGCTCAGACGGTCGGGGGAGCGATGAAAAACTGTTTTTT. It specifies CASSSDGRGSDEKLFF.